The 27 T cell receptor beta chains in this list originate from one sample, sequenced in a study of cytomegalovirus exposure and HLA in healthy donors. Researchers ran the PCR with 60 Vbeta and 13 Jbeta primers. TCRdb keeps only in-frame clones here, not all; method: immunoSEQ multiplex PCR. The table shows about 150,000 clones, with approximately 81% occurring only once. Specimen: PBMCs. The source of these receptors is a man between 18 and 35 years old in good health and CMV-seronegative.

V and J are TRBV11-2 and TRBJ2-7, with TRBD1 as a possible D gene (5 bases). Trimming took 0 bases from V and 4 from J, leaving 10 bases between them. CDR1 and CDR2 (germline): SGHAT, FQNNGV. The CDR3 length is 14 residues. In DNA, the CDR3 is TGTGCCAGCAGCTTAGACCCCCGACAGTACGAGCAGTACTTC. Amino acids: CASSLDPRQYEQYF.

This chain connects TRBV5-1 to TRBJ1-3; 7 nucleotides line up with TRBD1. CDR1 and CDR2 from the germline V gene are SGHRS and YFSETQ. CDR3 length equals 17 residues. The V gene end was trimmed by 0 bases and the J gene end by 0 bases; junction bases not matched to a gene: 6. The CDR3 region has the DNA TGCGCCAGCAGCTTGGCTCCAGGGGGAACCTCTGGAAACACCATATATTTT. As protein: CASSLAPGGTSGNTIYF.

The chain combines TRBV7-8 with TRBJ2-5, with a possible D match to TRBD1 (6 bases). The J call is in doubt because the DNA end fits TRBJ2-7 better. Germline-derived CDR1 and CDR2 are SGHVS and FQNEAQ. The CDR3 extends over 14 amino acids. For the CDR3, the DNA is TGTGCCAGCAGCTCCAAAAGGGGGTCATACGAGCAGTACTTC. Translation: CASSSKRGSYEQYF.

The chain's CDR3 is CASSIYSGGNQPQHF. CDR3 coding DNA: TGTGCCAGTAGTATCTATAGTGGAGGCAATCAGCCCCAGCATTTT. The chain links TRBV19 to TRBJ1-5; the D is unclear. Trimming shortened V by 3 bases and J by 2 bases, and 11 bases separated the two germline ends. CDR1 and CDR2 from the germline V gene are LNHDA and SQIVND (reference sequence). The CDR3 runs 15 residues. The complete variable domain, with remaining parts taken from reference TRBV19 and TRBJ1-5, reads DGGITQSPKYLFRKEGQNVTLSCEQNLNHDAMYWYRQDPGQGLRLIYYSQIVNDFQKGDIAEGYSVSREKKESFPLTVTSAQKNPTAFYLCASSIYSGGNQPQHFGDGTRLSIL.

This clone was observed a handful of times. The J gene is TRBJ2-2, the V gene TRBV30, with D tentatively TRBD2 (5 bases). Germline V lookup: CDR1 GTSNPN, CDR2 SVGIG (reference sequence). CDR3 length: 16 residues. Trimming removed 2 bases at V and 0 bases at J, with 13 bases between. CDR3: CAWSPAAKPNTGELFF. CDR3 DNA sequence: TGTGCCTGGAGTCCAGCGGCTAAACCGAACACCGGGGAGCTGTTTTTT.

A single count supports this clone. The gene calls are TRBV15 and TRBJ1-5; 9 nucleotides line up with TRBD1. V dropped 0 bases and J dropped 2; count of bases not matched to a gene: 5. The CDR3 totals 17 residues. Looked up from germline, CDR1 is LNHNV and CDR2 is YYDKDF (reference sequence). CDR3: CATSRDARDRGNQPQHF. CDR3 sequence (DNA): TGTGCCACCAGCAGAGATGCTCGGGACAGGGGCAATCAGCCCCAGCATTTT. The whole variable domain, filled in from reference TRBV15 and TRBJ1-5, reads DAMVIQNPRYQVTQFGKPVTLSCSQTLNHNVMYWYQQKSSQAPKLLFHYYDKDFNNEADTPDNFQSRRPNTSFCFLDIRSPGLGDTAMYLCATSRDARDRGNQPQHFGDGTRLSIL.

Details on this clone: The junction differs from germline at one of its ends, possibly a read error. The gene calls are TRBV7-9 and TRBJ2-5; 8 bases line up with TRBD2. This CDR3 has 13 amino acids. The germline V gene encodes CDR1 SEHNR and CDR2 FQNEAQ (reference sequence). This CDR3 is CSSSGGTRETQYF. The CDR3 region has the DNA TGTTCCAGCAGCGGCGGGACTAGGGAGACCCAGTACTTC.

The CDR3 region is CASSPSFSGTSVTYEQYF. The DNA of the CDR3 is TGTGCCAGCAGCCCATCATTTAGCGGGACTAGCGTTACCTACGAGCAGTACTTC. The V call is TRBV7-9, the J call TRBJ2-5, with 10 bases that match TRBD2. TRBJ2-7 matches the DNA end more closely, so the J call is doubtful. CDR3 length: 18 amino acids. The germline gives CDR1 SEHNR, CDR2 FQNEAQ (reference sequence).

The chain recombines TRBV7-2 with TRBJ2-1, with 14 positions matching TRBD2. CDR1 SGHTA and CDR2 FQGNSA come from the germline V gene. The CDR3 sequence is 17 residues long. The junction had 13 bases not matched to a gene; V was cut back by 5 bases and J by 10 bases. CDR3 region: CASSANPGTSGRNEQFF. CDR3 nucleotides: TGTGCCAGCAGCGCCAACCCCGGGACTAGCGGGAGAAACGAGCAGTTCTTC.

The chain carries TRBV7-2 and TRBJ2-1, with 9 bases aligning to TRBD1. V trimming: 1 base; J trimming: 12 bases; junction bases outside the gene matches: 10. Germline V CDR1 and CDR2: SGHTA, FQGNSA. This CDR3 region has 15 residues. The CDR3 here is CASSLGGTGRLGQFF. The CDR3 DNA follows: TGTGCCAGCAGCTTAGGGGGGACAGGGAGATTAGGGCAGTTCTTC.

The chain joins TRBV19 to TRBJ2-4; 7 positions match TRBD1. The CDR3 runs 19 residues. Germline V gene lookup returns CDR1 LNHDA and CDR2 SQIVND (reference sequence). Losses at the gene ends were 3 bases for V and 0 bases for J; bases not matched to a gene: 14. CDR3 residues: CASSISPTGYAIAKNIQYF. The CDR3 DNA reads as TGTGCCAGTAGTATTTCCCCGACAGGGTATGCGATAGCCAAAAACATTCAGTACTTC.

This clone has only one observation. This chain links TRBV6-1 with TRBJ2-3; 8 nucleotides agree with TRBD2. Looked up from germline, CDR1 is MNHNS and CDR2 is SASEGT. This CDR3 contains 15 residues. J gave up 4 bases and V 3 bases, and 6 bases lay outside the gene matches. The CDR3 reads CASSEGSSGSDTQYF. CDR3 in DNA: TGTGCCAGCAGTGAGGGGTCTAGCGGGTCAGATACGCAGTATTTT.

This clone was observed once. V and J are TRBV11-2 and TRBJ1-5; D is perhaps TRBD1 (5 bases). Trimming pared 5 bases from V and 7 bases from J, leaving 12 bases between. Germline V gene lookup returns CDR1 SGHAT and CDR2 FQNNGV. CDR3 length equals 13 residues. CDR3 nucleotides: TGTGCCAGCAGCCCACAGACAGACCAGCCCCAGCATTTT. It yields the protein CASSPQTDQPQHF. The full variable domain, in which reference TRBV11-2 and TRBJ1-5 provide the parts outside the CDR3, is EAGVAQSPRYKIIEKRQSVAFWCNPISGHATLYWYQQILGQGPKLLIQFQNNGVVDDSQLPKDRFSAERLKGVDSTLKIQPAKLEDSAVYLCASSPQTDQPQHFGDGTRLSIL.

This clone was counted between two and nine times. This chain joins TRBV18 and TRBJ2-7, with D possibly TRBD1 on 6 matching bases. CDR1 is KGHSH and CDR2 is LQKENI in the germline V gene. V was clipped by 5 bases and J by 3 bases, with 11 bases between them. This CDR3 spans 13 amino acids. The CDR3 sequence: CASSAGQRYEQYF. CDR3 nucleotides: TGTGCCAGCTCAGCCGGACAGCGCTACGAGCAGTACTTC.

This clone showed up just a few times. CDR3 coding DNA: TGTGCCAGCAGTTACGGGACTAGCAATGGTGAGCAGTTCTTC. Translating gives CASSYGTSNGEQFF. The rearrangement joins TRBV6-5 to TRBJ2-1; 9 nucleotides line up with TRBD2. The germline V gene encodes CDR1 MNHEY and CDR2 SVGAGI. V shed 2 bases, J shed 9 bases, and the junction held 5 bases outside the gene matches. The CDR3 is 14 amino acids.

V gene TRBV7-9 combines with J gene TRBJ2-7, with 7 nucleotides matching TRBD1. This CDR3 region has 14 residues. V lost 6 bases and J lost 6; bases outside the gene matches: 11. Per germline, CDR1 SEHNR and CDR2 FQNEAQ (reference sequence). CDR3 coding DNA: TGTGCCAGCAGTCTCGACAGGGAAAGGGCCGAGCAGTACTTC. Protein: CASSLDRERAEQYF.

This clone was picked up one time. V usage is TRBV7-9 and J usage is TRBJ2-1; D gene unclear. Germline CDR1 is SEHNR and CDR2 is FQNEAQ (reference sequence). Trimming removed 6 bases from V and 5 bases from J, with 17 bases in between. This CDR3 has 15 residues. CDR3 nucleotide sequence: TGTGCCAGCAGGCCGAAAGTGGGCTTGGACAATGAGCAGTTCTTC. The encoded protein is CASRPKVGLDNEQFF.

This clone was seen a few times. J is TRBJ2-5 and V is TRBV9; TRBD1 is a possible D gene (6 bases). Deletions cut 0 bases from V and 4 bases from J, with 16 bases between. The length of the CDR3 is 16 residues. Germline-derived CDR1 and CDR2 are SGDLS and YYNGEE. CDR3 bases: TGTGCCAGCAGCGTAGAGGCAGGGGAGTACGGAGAGACCCAGTACTTC. Its protein product is CASSVEAGEYGETQYF.

V gene TRBV4-1 combines with J gene TRBJ1-4, with a possible D match to TRBD1 (6 bases). V lost 5 bases, J lost 11 bases, and 9 bases lay in between. The CDR3 sequence is 11 residues long. CDR1 MGHRA and CDR2 YSYEKL come from the germline V gene. The CDR3 coding sequence is TGCGCCAGCAGCAAAACAGGGAAACTGTTTTTT. Translation gives CASSKTGKLFF.

This clone was counted between two and nine times. This chain links TRBV4-3 with TRBJ1-3; maybe TRBD1 (6 bases). Per germline, CDR1 LGHNA and CDR2 YSLEER. Trimming cost V 0 bases and J 3 bases, with 12 bases left between them. The CDR3 is 16 amino acids. The CDR3 coding sequence is TGCGCCAGCAGCCAAGATCCCAGGGGTAATGGAAACACCATATATTTT. Its translation is CASSQDPRGNGNTIYF.

The chain employs TRBV4-3 and TRBJ2-2; no clear D gene. The ends were cut back, 1 base at V and 2 bases at J, with 17 bases in the middle. The CDR3 is 18 residues long. The germline V gene encodes CDR1 LGHNA and CDR2 YSLEER. The CDR3 DNA reads TGCGCCAGCAGCCAAGTACCCATCCGTTACATTAACACCGGGGAGCTGTTTTTT. Its translation is CASSQVPIRYINTGELFF.

Only a few counts were recorded for this clone. V is TRBV7-2 and J is TRBJ2-5; a possible D gene is TRBD1 (6 bases). The V and J ends lost 0 bases and 4 bases respectively, with 15 bases between them. Germline V CDR1 and CDR2: SGHTA, FQGNSA. The CDR3 is 16 amino acids. For the CDR3, the DNA is TGTGCCAGCAGCTTAGCATTACAGGGCCAAGGAGAGACCCAGTACTTC. This encodes CASSLALQGQGETQYF.

The sample holds a few counts of this clone. The chain combines TRBV27 with TRBJ2-7, with 7 bases lining up with TRBD1. The CDR3 consists of 16 residues. J gave up 1 base and V 0 bases, and 6 bases lay outside the gene matches. Germline-derived CDR1 and CDR2 are MNHEY and SMNVEV (reference sequence). CDR3 sequence (DNA): TGTGCCAGCAGTTTATCAGGCAGGGGGTTTTCCTACGAGCAGTACTTC. This gives the protein CASSLSGRGFSYEQYF.

The rearrangement links TRBV7-9 to TRBJ2-3, with 11 bases that match TRBD2. V lost 5 bases to trimming and J lost 10 bases; unmatched junction nucleotides: 17. This CDR3 comprises 17 residues. CDR1 is SEHNR and CDR2 is FQNEAQ in the germline V gene (reference sequence). CDR3 DNA sequence: TGTGCCAGCAGCACTCAACTAGCGGGGGCGACCATGGATGCGCAGTATTTT. Protein product: CASSTQLAGATMDAQYF.

V usage is TRBV7-8 and J usage is TRBJ2-4; TRBD2 matches 14 bases. Losses at the gene ends were 4 bases for V and 10 bases for J; bases not matched to a gene: 6. The CDR3 loop spans 15 amino acids. Germline V CDR1 and CDR2: SGHVS, FQNEAQ. The CDR3 loop reads CASSSGLAGGIIQYF. Here the CDR3 DNA reads TGTGCCAGCAGCTCCGGACTAGCGGGAGGTATTATTCAGTACTTC.

This clone was found a few times. J is TRBJ1-4 and V is TRBV30; perhaps TRBD1 as D (5 bases). Trimming took 8 bases from V and 10 from J, leaving 20 bases between them. CDR3 length: 13 amino acids. Germline values: CDR1 GTSNPN, CDR2 SVGIG (reference sequence). Here the CDR3 reads CAGILGQGGKLFF. For the CDR3, the DNA is TGTGCCGGAATACTCGGGCAGGGAGGAAAACTGTTTTTT. The variable domain in full, with the rest retrieved from reference TRBV30 and TRBJ1-4, is SQTIHQWPATLVQPVGSPLSLECTVEGTSNPNLYWYRQAAGRGLQLLFYSVGIGQISSEVPQNLSASRPQDRQFILSSKKLLLSDSGFYLCAGILGQGGKLFFGSGTQLSVL.

J is TRBJ2-7 and V is TRBV6-5, with D perhaps matching TRBD2 (7 bases). The CDR3 loop spans 13 amino acids. Germline V gene sequence: CDR1 MNHEY, CDR2 SVGAGI. Trimming cost V 8 bases and J 5 bases, with 16 bases left between them. The CDR3 spells CASVGGGTDEQYF. The CDR3 region has the DNA TGTGCCAGCGTAGGGGGAGGGACGGACGAGCAGTACTTC.